This T cell receptor beta chain stems from a study of Graves' ophthalmopathy and Graves' hyperthyroidism. Study-wide context: At initial diagnosis, peripheral blood was obtained, and this preceded any treatment.

Other autoimmune diseases, uncontrolled infections, pregnancy or lactation ruled patients out of participation. Transcripts of RNA were the source for amplifying TCR beta CDR3 regions. An initial RT-PCR round employing HTBI primers preceded a second-round multiplex PCR. In TCRdb, the multiplex PCR reads were re-called with MiXCR into one record per CDR3 protein. In the table there are around 40,000 distinct CDR3 sequences, about 50% of which are singletons. This clonotype was seen ten or more times. V was clipped by 2 bases and J by 3 bases; unmatched bases: 9. The CDR3 loop spans 18 amino acids. Germline V gene sequence: CDR1 SEHNR, CDR2 FQNEAQ (reference sequence).

The sequenced sample consisted of peripheral blood. This receptor was identified in an adult man with Graves' ophthalmopathy. The chain has TRBV7-9 and TRBJ2-6, with 8 bases identical to TRBD1. The CDR3 DNA follows: TGTGCCAGCAGCTTAAGGACAGGGCGGCTGGGTGGGGCCAACGTCCTGACTTTC. Residues: CASSLRTGRLGGANVLTF.